The sequence of this T cell receptor beta chain was determined in a study of T cells in Graves' hyperthyroidism and ophthalmopathy. Notes on the study in general: Most thyroid clonotypes with frequency above 0.001 were detected in blood.

The CDR3 has 16 residues. V was clipped by 5 bases and J by 5 bases, with 21 bases between them. CDR1 SGHVS and CDR2 FQNEAQ come from the germline V gene. In regard to this clonotype: The antigen remains undetermined.

TCR beta CDR3 sequences were amplified from RNA transcripts. The HTBI primer set served for first-round RT-PCR of the TCR CDR3. A single record per CDR3 protein comes from TCRdb applying MiXCR to the multiplex PCR reads. The sample holds 45,000 or so distinct CDR3 sequences, 49% seen once. Uncontrolled infection, other autoimmune disease, pregnancy and lactation each barred patients from inclusion. This receptor was obtained from a woman aged 45-65 years with Graves' hyperthyroidism. The chain combines TRBV7-8 with TRBJ1-2, with a tentative D call TRBD1 (5 bases). Sequencing input: peripheral blood or thyroid tissue (not recorded which). This CDR3 reads CASSVSGDRGAYGYTF. The CDR3, as DNA: TGTGCCAGCAGCGTATCCGGGGACCGAGGAGCGTATGGCTACACCTTC.